This T cell receptor beta chain comes out of a study of blood T cell repertoires in COVID-19. Across the whole study: Italy, Spain and the United States were the sources of the convalescent and acute COVID-19 samples.

Sequencing used immunoSEQ multiplex PCR; TCRdb keeps in-frame clones, though not all of them. The profile shows over 250,000 clones, approximately 78% of them singletons. Germline V lookup: CDR1 LGHNT, CDR2 FRNRAP. The CDR3 has 15 residues. The V gene lost 0 bases and the J gene lost 3 bases, with 11 bases spanning the gap. The sample was PBMCs or T cells enriched from blood (not recorded which). The sequence derives from a middle-aged man who had been exposed to COVID-19. The V and J genes are TRBV12-5 and TRBJ1-1; D gene uncertain. CDR3 DNA sequence: TGTGCTAGTGGTTTGGTCCTTCGACGGGACACTGAAGCTTTCTTT. Translation gives CASGLVLRRDTEAFF.